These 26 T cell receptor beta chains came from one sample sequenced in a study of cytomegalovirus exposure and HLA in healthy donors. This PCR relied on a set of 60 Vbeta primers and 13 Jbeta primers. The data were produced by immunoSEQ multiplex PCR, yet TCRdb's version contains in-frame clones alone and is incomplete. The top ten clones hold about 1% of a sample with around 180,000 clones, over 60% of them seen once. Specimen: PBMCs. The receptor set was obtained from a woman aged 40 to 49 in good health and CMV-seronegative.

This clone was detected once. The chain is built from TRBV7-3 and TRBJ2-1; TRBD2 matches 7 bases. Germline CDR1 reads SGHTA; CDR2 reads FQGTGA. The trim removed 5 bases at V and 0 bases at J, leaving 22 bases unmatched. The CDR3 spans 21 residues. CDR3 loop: CASSPYARRLAEWGSYNEQFF. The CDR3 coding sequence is TGTGCCAGCAGCCCATACGCCCGACGGCTAGCGGAGTGGGGCTCCTACAATGAGCAGTTCTTC.

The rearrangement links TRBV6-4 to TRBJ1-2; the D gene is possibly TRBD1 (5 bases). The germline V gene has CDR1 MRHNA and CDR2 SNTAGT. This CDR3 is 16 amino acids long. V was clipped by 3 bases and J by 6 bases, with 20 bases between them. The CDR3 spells CASSDAVYVQADGYTF. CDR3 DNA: TGTGCCAGCAGTGATGCCGTCTATGTACAGGCGGATGGCTACACCTTC.

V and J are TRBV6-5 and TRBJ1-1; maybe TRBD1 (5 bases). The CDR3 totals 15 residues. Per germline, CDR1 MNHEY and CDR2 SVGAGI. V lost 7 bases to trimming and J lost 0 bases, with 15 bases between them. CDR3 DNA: TGTGCCAGCAACTCCGGGGGTAACATGAACACTGAAGCTTTCTTT. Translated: CASNSGGNMNTEAFF.

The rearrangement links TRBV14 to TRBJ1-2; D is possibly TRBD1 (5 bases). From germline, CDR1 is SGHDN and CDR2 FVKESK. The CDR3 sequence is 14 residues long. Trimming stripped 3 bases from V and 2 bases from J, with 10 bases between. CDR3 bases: TGTGCCAGCAGCCAGCAGGGCCAAAACTATGGCTACACCTTC. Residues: CASSQQGQNYGYTF.

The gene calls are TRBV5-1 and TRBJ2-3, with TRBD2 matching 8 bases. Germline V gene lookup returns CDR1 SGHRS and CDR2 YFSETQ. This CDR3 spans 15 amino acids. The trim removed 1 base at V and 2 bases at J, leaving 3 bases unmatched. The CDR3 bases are TGCGCCAGCAGCTTGACTAGCGGATCCACAGATACGCAGTATTTT. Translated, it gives CASSLTSGSTDTQYF.

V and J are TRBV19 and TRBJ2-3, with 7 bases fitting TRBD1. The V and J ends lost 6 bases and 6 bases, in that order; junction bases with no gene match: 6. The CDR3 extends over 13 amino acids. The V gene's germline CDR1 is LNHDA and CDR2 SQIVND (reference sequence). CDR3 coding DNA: TGTGCCAGTAGCTGGACAGGAGGCGATACGCAGTATTTT. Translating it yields CASSWTGGDTQYF. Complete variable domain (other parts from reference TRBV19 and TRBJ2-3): DGGITQSPKYLFRKEGQNVTLSCEQNLNHDAMYWYRQDPGQGLRLIYYSQIVNDFQKGDIAEGYSVSREKKESFPLTVTSAQKNPTAFYLCASSWTGGDTQYFGPGTRLTVL.

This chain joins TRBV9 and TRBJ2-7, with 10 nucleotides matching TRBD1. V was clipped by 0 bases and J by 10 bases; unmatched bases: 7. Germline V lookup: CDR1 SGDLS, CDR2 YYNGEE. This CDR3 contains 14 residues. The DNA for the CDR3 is TGTGCCAGCAGCGTAGGAGATCGACAGGGGGCTCAGTACTTC. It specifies CASSVGDRQGAQYF.

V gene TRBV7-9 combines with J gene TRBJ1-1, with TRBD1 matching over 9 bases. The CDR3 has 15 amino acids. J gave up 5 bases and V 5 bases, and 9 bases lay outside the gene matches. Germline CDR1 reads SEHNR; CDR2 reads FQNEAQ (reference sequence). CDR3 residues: CASSQGGQGGTEAFF. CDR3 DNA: TGTGCCAGCAGCCAAGGGGGACAGGGCGGAACTGAAGCTTTCTTT.

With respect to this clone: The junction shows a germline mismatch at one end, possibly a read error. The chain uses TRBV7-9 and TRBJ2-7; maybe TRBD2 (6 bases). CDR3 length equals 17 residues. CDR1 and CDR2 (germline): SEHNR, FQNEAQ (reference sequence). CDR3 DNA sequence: TGTTCCAGCAGCTTGGGAGGTAGCCTAGTTCGGAGGTACGAGCAGTACTTC. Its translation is CSSSLGGSLVRRYEQYF.

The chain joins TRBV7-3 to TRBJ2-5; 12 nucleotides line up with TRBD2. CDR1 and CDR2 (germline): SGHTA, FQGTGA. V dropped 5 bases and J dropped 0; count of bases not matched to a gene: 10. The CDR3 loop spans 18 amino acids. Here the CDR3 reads CASSPTGTSGPYQETQYF. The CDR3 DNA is TGTGCCAGCAGCCCAACAGGGACTAGCGGGCCCTACCAAGAGACCCAGTACTTC. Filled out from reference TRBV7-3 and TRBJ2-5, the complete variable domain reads GAGVSQTPSNKVTEKGKYVELRCDPISGHTALYWYRQSLGQGPEFLIYFQGTGAADDSGLPNDRFFAVRPEGSVSTLKIQRTERGDSAVYLCASSPTGTSGPYQETQYFGPGTRLLVL.

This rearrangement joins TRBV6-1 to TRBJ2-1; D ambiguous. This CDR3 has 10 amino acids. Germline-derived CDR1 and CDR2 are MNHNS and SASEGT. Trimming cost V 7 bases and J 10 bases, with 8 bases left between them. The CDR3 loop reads CASTLREQFF. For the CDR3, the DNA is TGTGCCAGCACGCTGAGGGAGCAGTTCTTC.

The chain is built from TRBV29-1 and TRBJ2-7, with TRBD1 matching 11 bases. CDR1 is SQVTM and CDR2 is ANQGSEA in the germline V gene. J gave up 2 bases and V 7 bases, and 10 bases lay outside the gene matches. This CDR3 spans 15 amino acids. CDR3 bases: TGCAGCGCTTTGACCGAGGACAGGGGGCCCTACGAGCAGTACTTC. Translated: CSALTEDRGPYEQYF.

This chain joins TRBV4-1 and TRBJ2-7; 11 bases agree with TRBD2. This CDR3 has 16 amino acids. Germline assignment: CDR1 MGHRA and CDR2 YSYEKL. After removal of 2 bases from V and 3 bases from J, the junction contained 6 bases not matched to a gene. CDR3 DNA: TGCGCCAGCAGCCAAAACCCCGGGACTAGCGGCTACGAGCAGTACTTC. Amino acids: CASSQNPGTSGYEQYF.

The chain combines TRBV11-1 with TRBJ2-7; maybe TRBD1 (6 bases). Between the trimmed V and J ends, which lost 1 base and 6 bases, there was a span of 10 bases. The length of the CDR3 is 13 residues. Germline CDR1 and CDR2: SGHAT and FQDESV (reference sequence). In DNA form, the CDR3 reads TGTGCCAGCAGCTTAGAGGCAGGGGCCGAGCAGTACTTC. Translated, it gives CASSLEAGAEQYF.

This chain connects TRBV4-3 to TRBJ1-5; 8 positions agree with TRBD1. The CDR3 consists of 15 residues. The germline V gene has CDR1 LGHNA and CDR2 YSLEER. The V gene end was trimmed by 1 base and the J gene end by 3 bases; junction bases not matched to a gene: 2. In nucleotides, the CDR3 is TGCGCCAGCAGCCAAGGGACAGGGATCAATCAGCCCCAGCATTTT. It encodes CASSQGTGINQPQHF.

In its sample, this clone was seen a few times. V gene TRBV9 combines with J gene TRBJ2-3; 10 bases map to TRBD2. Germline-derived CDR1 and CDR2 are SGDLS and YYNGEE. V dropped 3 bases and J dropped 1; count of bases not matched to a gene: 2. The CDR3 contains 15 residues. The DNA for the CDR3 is TGTGCCAGCAGCGCTCTAGCGGGAGGCACAGATACGCAGTATTTT. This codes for CASSALAGGTDTQYF.

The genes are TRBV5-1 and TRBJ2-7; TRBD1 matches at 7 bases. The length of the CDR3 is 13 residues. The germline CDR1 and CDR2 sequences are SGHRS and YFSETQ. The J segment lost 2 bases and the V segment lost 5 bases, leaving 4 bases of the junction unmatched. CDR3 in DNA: TGCGCCAGCAGAAGGGACAGTCCCTACGAGCAGTACTTC. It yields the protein CASRRDSPYEQYF.

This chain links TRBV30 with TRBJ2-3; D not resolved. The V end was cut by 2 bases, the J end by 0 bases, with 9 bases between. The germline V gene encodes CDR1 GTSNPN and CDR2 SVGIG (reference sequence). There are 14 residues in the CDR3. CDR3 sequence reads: CAWSLRRSTDTQYF. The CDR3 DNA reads TGTGCCTGGAGTTTGCGCAGGAGCACAGATACGCAGTATTTT.

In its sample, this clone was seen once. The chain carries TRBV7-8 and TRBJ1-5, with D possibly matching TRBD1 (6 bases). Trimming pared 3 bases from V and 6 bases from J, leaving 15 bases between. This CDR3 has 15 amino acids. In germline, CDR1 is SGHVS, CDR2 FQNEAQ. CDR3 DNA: TGTGCCAGCAGCTTGGGCCAGGGGAGTGGTCAGCCCCAGCATTTT. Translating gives CASSLGQGSGQPQHF.

CDR3 loop: CASSPHRDRATEAFF. The CDR3 DNA reads as TGTGCCAGCAGCCCCCACCGGGACAGGGCCACTGAAGCTTTCTTT. This sequence joins TRBV7-8 and TRBJ1-1; 9 bases line up with TRBD1. This CDR3 comprises 15 residues. The trim removed 5 bases at V and 4 bases at J, leaving 8 bases unmatched. CDR1 is SGHVS, CDR2 FQNEAQ, per germline.

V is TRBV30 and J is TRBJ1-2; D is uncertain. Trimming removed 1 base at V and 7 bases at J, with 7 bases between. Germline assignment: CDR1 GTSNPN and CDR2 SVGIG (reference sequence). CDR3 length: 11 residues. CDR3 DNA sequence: TGTGCCTGGAGTGGAGGGTCTGGCTACACCTTC. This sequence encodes CAWSGGSGYTF.

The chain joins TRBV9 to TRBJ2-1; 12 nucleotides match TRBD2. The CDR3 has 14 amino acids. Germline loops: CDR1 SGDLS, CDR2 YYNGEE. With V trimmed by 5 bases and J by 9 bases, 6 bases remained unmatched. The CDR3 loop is CASRTSGSEGEQFF. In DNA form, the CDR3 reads TGTGCCAGCAGGACTAGCGGGAGCGAAGGTGAGCAGTTCTTC.

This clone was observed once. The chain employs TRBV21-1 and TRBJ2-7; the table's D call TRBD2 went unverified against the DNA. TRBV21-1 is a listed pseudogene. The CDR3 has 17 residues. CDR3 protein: CASSKGLAGTPTYEQYV. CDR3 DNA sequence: TGTGCCAGCAGCAAAGGACTAGCGGGGACGCCTACCTACGAGCAGTACGTC.

Written as DNA, the CDR3 is TGCAGCTCGGGACAGGGGGTCGACTATGGCTACACCTTC. It translates to CSSGQGVDYGYTF. This rearrangement joins TRBV29-1 to TRBJ1-2; the match to TRBD1 covers 11 bases. CDR1 SQVTM and CDR2 ANQGSEA come from the germline V gene. V lost 8 bases and J lost 3; bases outside the gene matches: 5. The CDR3 consists of 13 residues.

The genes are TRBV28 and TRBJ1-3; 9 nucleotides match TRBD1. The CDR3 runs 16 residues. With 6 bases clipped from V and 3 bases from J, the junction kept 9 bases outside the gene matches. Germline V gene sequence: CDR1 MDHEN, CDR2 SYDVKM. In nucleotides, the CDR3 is TGTGCCAGCAGCCTCCGGGACAGGGTCGTTGGAAACACCATATATTTT. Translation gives CASSLRDRVVGNTIYF.

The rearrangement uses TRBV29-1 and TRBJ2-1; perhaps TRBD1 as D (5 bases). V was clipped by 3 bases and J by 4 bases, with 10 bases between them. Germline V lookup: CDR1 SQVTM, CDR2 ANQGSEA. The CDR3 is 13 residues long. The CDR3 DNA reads TGCAGCGTTGATAGGGGCGGATACAATGAGCAGTTCTTC. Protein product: CSVDRGGYNEQFF.